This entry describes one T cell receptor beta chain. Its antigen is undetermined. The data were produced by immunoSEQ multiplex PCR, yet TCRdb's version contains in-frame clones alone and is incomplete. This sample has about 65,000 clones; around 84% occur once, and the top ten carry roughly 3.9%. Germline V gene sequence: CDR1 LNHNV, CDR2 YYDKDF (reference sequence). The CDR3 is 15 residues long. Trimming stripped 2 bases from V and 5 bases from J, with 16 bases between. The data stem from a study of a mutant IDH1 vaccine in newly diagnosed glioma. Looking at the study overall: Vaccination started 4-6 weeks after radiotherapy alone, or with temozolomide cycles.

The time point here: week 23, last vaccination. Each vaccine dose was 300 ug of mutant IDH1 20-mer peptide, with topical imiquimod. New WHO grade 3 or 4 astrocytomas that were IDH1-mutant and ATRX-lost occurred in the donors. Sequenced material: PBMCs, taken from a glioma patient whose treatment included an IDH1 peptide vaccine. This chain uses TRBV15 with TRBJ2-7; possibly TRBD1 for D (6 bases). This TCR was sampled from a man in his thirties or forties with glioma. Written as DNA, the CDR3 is TGTGCCACCAGCAGAAAGAGGGCACAGGGACACGAGCAGTACTTC. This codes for CATSRKRAQGHEQYF. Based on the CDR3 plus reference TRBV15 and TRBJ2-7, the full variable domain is DAMVIQNPRYQVTQFGKPVTLSCSQTLNHNVMYWYQQKSSQAPKLLFHYYDKDFNNEADTPDNFQSRRPNTSFCFLDIRSPGLGDTAMYLCATSRKRAQGHEQYFGPGTRLTVT.